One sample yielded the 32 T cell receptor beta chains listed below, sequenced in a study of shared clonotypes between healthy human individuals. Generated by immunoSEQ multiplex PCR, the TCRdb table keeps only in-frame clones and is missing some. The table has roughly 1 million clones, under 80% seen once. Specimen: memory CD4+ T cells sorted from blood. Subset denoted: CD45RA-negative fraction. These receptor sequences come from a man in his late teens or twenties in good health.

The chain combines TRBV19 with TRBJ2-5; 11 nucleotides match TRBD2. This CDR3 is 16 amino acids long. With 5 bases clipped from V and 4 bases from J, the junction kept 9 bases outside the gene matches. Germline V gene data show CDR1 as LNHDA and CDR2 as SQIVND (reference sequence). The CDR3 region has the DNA TGTGCCAGTAGTCCTCCTAGCGGGGGGCTGATAGAGACCCAGTACTTC. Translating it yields CASSPPSGGLIETQYF.

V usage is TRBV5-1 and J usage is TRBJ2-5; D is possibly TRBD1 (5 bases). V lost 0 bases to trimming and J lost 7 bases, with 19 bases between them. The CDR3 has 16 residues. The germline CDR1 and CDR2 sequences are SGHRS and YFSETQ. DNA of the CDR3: TGCGCCAGCAGCTTGGCCGTAGGGGCCTCCCAGCCGACCCAGTACTTC. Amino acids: CASSLAVGASQPTQYF.

CDR3 nucleotide sequence: TGTGCCAGCAGCTTAGGACTAGCCCGAGATACGCAGTATTTT. It encodes CASSLGLARDTQYF. The rearrangement links TRBV7-9 to TRBJ2-3, with 7 bases lining up with TRBD2. J gave up 5 bases and V 1 base, and 3 bases lay outside the gene matches. In germline, CDR1 is SEHNR, CDR2 FQNEAQ (reference sequence). CDR3 size: 14 residues. The variable domain in full, with the rest retrieved from reference TRBV7-9 and TRBJ2-3, is DTGVSQNPRHKITKRGQNVTFRCDPISEHNRLYWYRQTLGQGPEFLTYFQNEAQLEKSRLLSDRFSAERPKGSFSTLEIQRTEQGDSAMYLCASSLGLARDTQYFGPGTRLTVL.

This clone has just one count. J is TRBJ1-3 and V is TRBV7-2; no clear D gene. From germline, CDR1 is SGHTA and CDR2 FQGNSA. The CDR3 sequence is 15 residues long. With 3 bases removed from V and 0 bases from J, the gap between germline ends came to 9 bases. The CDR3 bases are TGTGCCAGCAGCTTGGCGTCAGGCTCTGGAAACACCATATATTTT. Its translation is CASSLASGSGNTIYF.

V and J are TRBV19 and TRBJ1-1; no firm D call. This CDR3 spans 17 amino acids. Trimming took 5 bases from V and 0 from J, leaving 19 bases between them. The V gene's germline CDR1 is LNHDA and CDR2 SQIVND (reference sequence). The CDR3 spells CASSRAGLNTMNTEAFF. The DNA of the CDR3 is TGTGCCAGTAGTCGCGCCGGGCTCAACACTATGAACACTGAAGCTTTCTTT.

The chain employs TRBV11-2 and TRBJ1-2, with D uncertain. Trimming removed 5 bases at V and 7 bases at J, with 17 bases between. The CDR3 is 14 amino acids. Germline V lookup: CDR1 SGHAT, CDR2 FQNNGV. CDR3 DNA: TGTGCCAGCAGCCCCGGGCCCGCAGTGCGTGGCTACACCTTC. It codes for CASSPGPAVRGYTF. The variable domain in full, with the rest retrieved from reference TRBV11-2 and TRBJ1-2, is EAGVAQSPRYKIIEKRQSVAFWCNPISGHATLYWYQQILGQGPKLLIQFQNNGVVDDSQLPKDRFSAERLKGVDSTLKIQPAKLEDSAVYLCASSPGPAVRGYTFGSGTRLTVV.

The CDR3 here is CASSPTARPILGYTF. CDR3 DNA: TGTGCCAGCAGCCCAACAGCCAGACCTATCCTGGGCTACACCTTC. V gene TRBV28 combines with J gene TRBJ1-2; D is unclear. Germline V gene sequence: CDR1 MDHEN, CDR2 SYDVKM. The CDR3 consists of 15 residues. V was pared by 6 bases and J by 8 bases, with 22 bases between.

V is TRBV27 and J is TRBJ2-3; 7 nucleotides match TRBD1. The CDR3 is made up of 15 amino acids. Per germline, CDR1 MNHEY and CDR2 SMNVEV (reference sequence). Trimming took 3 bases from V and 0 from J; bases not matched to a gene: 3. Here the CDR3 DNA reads TGTGCCAGCAGTTTTAGGGACAGAAGCACAGATACGCAGTATTTT. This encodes CASSFRDRSTDTQYF.

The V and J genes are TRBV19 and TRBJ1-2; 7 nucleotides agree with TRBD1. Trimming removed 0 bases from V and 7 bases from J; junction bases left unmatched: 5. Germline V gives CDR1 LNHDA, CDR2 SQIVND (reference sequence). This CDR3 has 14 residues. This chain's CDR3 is CASSIDRRGPGYTF. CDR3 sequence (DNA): TGTGCCAGTAGTATAGATCGGAGGGGGCCTGGCTACACCTTC.

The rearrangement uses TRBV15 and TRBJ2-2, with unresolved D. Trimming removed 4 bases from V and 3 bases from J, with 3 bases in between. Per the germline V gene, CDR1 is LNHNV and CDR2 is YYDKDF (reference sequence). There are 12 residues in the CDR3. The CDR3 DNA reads TGTGCCACCAGCATGGACACCGGGGAGCTGTTTTTT. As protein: CATSMDTGELFF.

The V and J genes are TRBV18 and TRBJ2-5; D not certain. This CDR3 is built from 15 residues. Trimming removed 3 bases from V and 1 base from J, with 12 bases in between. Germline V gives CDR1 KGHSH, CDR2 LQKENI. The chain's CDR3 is CASSPPGSLQETQYF. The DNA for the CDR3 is TGTGCCAGCTCACCCCCAGGTAGCCTCCAAGAGACCCAGTACTTC.

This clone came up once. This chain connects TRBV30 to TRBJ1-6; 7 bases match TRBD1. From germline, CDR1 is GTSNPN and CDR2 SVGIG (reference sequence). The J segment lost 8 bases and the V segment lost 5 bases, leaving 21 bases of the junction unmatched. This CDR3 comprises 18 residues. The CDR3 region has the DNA TGTGCCTGGGGGGTGGGAGCGGCCAGGGGGATAATGGATTCACCCCTCCACTTT. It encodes CAWGVGAARGIMDSPLHF.

CDR3 in DNA: TGCGCCAGCAGCTCCCAGGGAGTACAAGAGACCCAGTACTTC. This sequence encodes CASSSQGVQETQYF. The J gene is TRBJ2-5, the V gene TRBV5-1; either TRBD1 or TRBD2 may fit D (5 bases each). Trimming removed 3 bases at V and 2 bases at J, with 11 bases between. Germline V gene lookup returns CDR1 SGHRS and CDR2 YFSETQ. The CDR3 has 14 residues.

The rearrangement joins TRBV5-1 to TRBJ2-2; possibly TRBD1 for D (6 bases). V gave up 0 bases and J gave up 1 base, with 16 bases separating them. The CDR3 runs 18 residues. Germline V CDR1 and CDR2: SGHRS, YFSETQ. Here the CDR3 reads CASSLGRDISRNTGELFF. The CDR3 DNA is TGCGCCAGCAGCTTGGGACGGGACATCTCACGGAACACCGGGGAGCTGTTTTTT. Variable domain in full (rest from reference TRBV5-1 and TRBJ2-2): KAGVTQTPRYLIKTRGQQVTLSCSPISGHRSVSWYQQTPGQGLQFLFEYFSETQRNKGNFPGRFSGRQFSNSRSEMNVSTLELGDSALYLCASSLGRDISRNTGELFFGEGSRLTVL.

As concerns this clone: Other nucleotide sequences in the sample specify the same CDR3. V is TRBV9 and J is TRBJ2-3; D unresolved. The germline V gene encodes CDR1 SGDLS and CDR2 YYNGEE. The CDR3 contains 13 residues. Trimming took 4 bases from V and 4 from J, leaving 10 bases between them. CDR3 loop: CASSLGPPDTQYF. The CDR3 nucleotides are TGTGCCAGCAGCCTCGGACCACCAGATACGCAGTATTTT. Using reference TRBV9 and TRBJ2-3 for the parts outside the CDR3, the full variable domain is DSGVTQTPKHLITATGQRVTLRCSPRSGDLSVYWYQQSLDQGLQFLIQYYNGEERAKGNILERFSAQQFPDLHSELNLSSLELGDSALYFCASSLGPPDTQYFGPGTRLTVL.

The CDR3 DNA is TGTGCCAGCAGCTTAGTAGACACCGGGGAGCTGTTTTTT. Amino acid sequence: CASSLVDTGELFF. V gene TRBV11-2 combines with J gene TRBJ2-2; D not certain. CDR1 is SGHAT, CDR2 FQNNGV, per germline. V was cut by 1 base and J by 3 bases, with 3 bases left in between. This CDR3 contains 13 residues.

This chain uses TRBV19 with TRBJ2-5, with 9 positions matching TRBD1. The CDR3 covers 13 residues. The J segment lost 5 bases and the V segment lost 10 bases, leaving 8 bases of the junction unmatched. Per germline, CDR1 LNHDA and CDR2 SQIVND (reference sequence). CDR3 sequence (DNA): TGTGCCACCGAACAGGGGGCCGGGGAGACCCAGTACTTC. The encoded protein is CATEQGAGETQYF.

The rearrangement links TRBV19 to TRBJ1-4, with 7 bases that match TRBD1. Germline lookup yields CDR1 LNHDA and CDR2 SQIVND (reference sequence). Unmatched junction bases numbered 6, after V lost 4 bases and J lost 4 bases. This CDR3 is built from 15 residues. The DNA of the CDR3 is TGTGCCAGTAGTACTGGACAGGCGAATAATGAAAAACTGTTTTTT. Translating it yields CASSTGQANNEKLFF.

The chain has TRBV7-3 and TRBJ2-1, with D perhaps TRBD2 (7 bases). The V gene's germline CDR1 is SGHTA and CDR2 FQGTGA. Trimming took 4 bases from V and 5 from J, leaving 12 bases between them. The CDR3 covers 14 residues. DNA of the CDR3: TGTGCCAGCAGCTGGGGGGGCCCTGACAATGAGCAGTTCTTC. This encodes CASSWGGPDNEQFF.

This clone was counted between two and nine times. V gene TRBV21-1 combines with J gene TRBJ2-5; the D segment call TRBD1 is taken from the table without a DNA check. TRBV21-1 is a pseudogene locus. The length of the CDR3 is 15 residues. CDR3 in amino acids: CASHPGQENQETQYF. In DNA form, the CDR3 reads TGTGCCAGCCACCCCGGACAGGAGAACCAAGAGACCCAGTACTTC.

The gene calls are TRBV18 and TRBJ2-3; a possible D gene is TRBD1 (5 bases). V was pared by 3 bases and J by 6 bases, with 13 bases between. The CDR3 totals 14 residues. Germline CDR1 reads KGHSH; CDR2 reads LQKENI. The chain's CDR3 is CASSPLSDTDTQYF. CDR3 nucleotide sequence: TGTGCCAGCTCACCGTTGTCGGACACCGATACGCAGTATTTT.

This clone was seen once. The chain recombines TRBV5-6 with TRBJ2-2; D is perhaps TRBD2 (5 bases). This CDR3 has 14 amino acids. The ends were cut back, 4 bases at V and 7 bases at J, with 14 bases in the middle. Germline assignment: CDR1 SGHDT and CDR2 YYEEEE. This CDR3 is CASSEKLGIGELFF. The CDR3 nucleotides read TGTGCCAGCAGCGAAAAACTAGGGATCGGGGAGCTGTTTTTT.

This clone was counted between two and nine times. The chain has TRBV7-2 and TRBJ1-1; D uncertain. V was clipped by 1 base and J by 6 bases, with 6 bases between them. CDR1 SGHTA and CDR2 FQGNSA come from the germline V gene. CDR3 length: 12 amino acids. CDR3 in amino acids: CASSLDFSEAFF. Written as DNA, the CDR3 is TGTGCCAGCAGCTTAGATTTTTCTGAAGCTTTCTTT.

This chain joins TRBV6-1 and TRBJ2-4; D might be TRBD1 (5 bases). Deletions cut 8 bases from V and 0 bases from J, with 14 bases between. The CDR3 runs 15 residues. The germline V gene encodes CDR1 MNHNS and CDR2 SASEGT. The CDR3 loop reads CASLDSGLAKNIQYF. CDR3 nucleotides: TGTGCCAGCCTAGACAGTGGATTAGCCAAAAACATTCAGTACTTC.

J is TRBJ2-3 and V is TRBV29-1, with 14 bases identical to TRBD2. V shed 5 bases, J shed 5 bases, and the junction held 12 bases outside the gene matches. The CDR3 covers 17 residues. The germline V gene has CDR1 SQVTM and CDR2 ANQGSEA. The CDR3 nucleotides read TGCAGCGTTTTAAGCCTGGGACTAGCGGGAGACGGAGATACGCAGTATTTT. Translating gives CSVLSLGLAGDGDTQYF.

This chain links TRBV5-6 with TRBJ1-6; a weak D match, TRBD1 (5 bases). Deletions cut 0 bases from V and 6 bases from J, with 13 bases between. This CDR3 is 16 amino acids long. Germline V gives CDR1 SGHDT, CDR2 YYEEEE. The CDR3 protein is CASSLGSVQVNSPLHF. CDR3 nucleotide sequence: TGTGCCAGCAGCTTGGGGAGTGTACAGGTTAATTCACCCCTCCACTTT.

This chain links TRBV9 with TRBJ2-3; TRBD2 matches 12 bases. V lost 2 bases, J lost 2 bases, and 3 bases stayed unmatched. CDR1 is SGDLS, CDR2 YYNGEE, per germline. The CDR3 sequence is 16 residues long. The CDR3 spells CASSVRTSGVTDTQYF. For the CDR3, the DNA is TGTGCCAGCAGCGTCCGGACTAGCGGGGTCACAGATACGCAGTATTTT. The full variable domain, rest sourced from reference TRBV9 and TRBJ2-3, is DSGVTQTPKHLITATGQRVTLRCSPRSGDLSVYWYQQSLDQGLQFLIQYYNGEERAKGNILERFSAQQFPDLHSELNLSSLELGDSALYFCASSVRTSGVTDTQYFGPGTRLTVL.

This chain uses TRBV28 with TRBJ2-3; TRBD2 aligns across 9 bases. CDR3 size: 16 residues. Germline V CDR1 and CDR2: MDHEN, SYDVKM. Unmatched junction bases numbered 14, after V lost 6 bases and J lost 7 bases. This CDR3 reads CASSGLGGLAYNTQYF. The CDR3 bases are TGTGCCAGCAGCGGTCTCGGGGGACTAGCATACAATACGCAGTATTTT.

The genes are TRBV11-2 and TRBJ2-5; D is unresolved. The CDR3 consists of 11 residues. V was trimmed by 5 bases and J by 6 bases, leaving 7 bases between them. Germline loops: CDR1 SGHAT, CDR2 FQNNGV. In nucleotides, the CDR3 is TGTGCCAGCAGCCCCTCCAAGACCCAGTACTTC. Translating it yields CASSPSKTQYF.

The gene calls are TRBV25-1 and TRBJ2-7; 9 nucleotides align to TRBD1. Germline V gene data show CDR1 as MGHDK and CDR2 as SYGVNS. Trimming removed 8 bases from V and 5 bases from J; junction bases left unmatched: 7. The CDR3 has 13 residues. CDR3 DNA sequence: TGTGCCAGCGCAAGAACAGGGGGCCACGAGCAGTACTTC. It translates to CASARTGGHEQYF.

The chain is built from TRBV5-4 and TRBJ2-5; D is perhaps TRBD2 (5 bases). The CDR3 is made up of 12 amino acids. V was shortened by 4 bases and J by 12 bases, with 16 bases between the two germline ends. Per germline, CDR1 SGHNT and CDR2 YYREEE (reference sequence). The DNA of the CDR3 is TGTGCCAGCAGCCCAAGCAGACTGGAGGAGTACTTC. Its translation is CASSPSRLEEYF.

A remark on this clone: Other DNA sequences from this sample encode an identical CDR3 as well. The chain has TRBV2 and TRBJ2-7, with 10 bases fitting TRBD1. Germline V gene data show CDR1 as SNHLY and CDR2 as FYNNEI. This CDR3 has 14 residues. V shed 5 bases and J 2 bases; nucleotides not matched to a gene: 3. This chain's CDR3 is CASSLDRGTYEQYF. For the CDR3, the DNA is TGTGCCAGCAGTCTGGACAGGGGGACCTACGAGCAGTACTTC.